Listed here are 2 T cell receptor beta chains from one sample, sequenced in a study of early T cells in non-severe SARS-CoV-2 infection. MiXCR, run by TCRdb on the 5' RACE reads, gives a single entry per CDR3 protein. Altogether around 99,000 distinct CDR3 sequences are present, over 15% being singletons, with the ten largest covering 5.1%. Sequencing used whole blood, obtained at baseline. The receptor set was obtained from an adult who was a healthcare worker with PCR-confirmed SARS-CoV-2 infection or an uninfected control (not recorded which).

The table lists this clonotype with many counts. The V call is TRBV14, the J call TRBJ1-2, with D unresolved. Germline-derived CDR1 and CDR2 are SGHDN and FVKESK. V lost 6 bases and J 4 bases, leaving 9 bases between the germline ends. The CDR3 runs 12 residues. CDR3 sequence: CASSQRTYGYTF. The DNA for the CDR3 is TGTGCCAGCAGTCAACGTACCTATGGCTACACCTTC.

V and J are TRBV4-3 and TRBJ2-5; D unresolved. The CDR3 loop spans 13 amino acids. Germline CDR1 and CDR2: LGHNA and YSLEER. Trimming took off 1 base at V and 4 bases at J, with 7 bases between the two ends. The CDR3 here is CASSQALRETQYF. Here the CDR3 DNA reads TGCGCCAGCAGCCAAGCCTTAAGAGAGACCCAGTACTTC.